One sample yielded the 8 T cell receptor beta chains listed below, sequenced in a study of Graves' ophthalmopathy and Graves' hyperthyroidism. Using RNA transcripts, the TCR beta CDR3 regions were amplified. The library came from an HTBI-primed first-round RT-PCR and a second-round multiplex PCR. Each CDR3 protein gets one entry after TCRdb re-called the multiplex PCR reads with MiXCR. The sample has about 220,000 distinct CDR3 sequences; around a fifth are singletons. The sample consisted of peripheral blood. The receptors were sampled from a woman in her forties or fifties with Graves' ophthalmopathy.

The V gene is TRBV10-3, the J gene TRBJ1-1; weak D call: TRBD1 (6 bases). CDR1 is ENHRY, CDR2 SYGVKD, per germline. This CDR3 spans 13 amino acids. Trimming cost V 6 bases and J 1 base, with 9 bases left between them. CDR3 amino acids: CAIRGTSNTEAFF. The CDR3 region has the DNA TGTGCCATCAGGGGGACATCGAACACTGAAGCTTTCTTT.

This clonotype came up many times. The rearrangement links TRBV20-1 to TRBJ1-2; no definite D call. The germline gives CDR1 DFQATT, CDR2 SNEGSKA (reference sequence). The CDR3 is made up of 12 amino acids. Trimming removed 5 bases at V and 1 base at J, with 8 bases between. CDR3: CSALDHNYGYTF. In DNA form, the CDR3 reads TGCAGTGCTCTGGACCATAACTATGGCTACACCTTC.

This clonotype was counted many times. J is TRBJ2-7 and V is TRBV11-1; D is perhaps TRBD1 (6 bases). The CDR3 has 16 residues. V was trimmed by 5 bases and J by 3 bases, leaving 20 bases between them. CDR1 and CDR2 from the germline V gene are SGHAT and FQDESV (reference sequence). CDR3: CASSNFTGKYLYEQYF. In DNA form, the CDR3 reads TGTGCCAGCAGCAATTTTACAGGGAAATATCTCTACGAGCAGTACTTC.

This clonotype was seen at least ten times. V usage is TRBV20-1 and J usage is TRBJ1-6; TRBD1 matches 7 bases. The CDR3 extends over 13 amino acids. The V gene's germline CDR1 is DFQATT and CDR2 SNEGSKA (reference sequence). J lost 7 bases, V lost 6 bases, and 6 bases had no gene match. The CDR3 DNA follows: TGCAGTGCGAGGACAGGAATGAATTCACCCCTCCACTTT. Its protein is CSARTGMNSPLHF.

At least ten counts were recorded for this clonotype. The chain combines TRBV3-1 with TRBJ1-5; 7 bases map to TRBD1. The germline gives CDR1 LGHDT, CDR2 YNNKEL (reference sequence). The CDR3 consists of 16 residues. Unmatched junction bases numbered 3, after V lost 0 bases and J lost 1 base. The CDR3 bases are TGTGCCAGCAGCCAAGATAGCAGGGGGAGCAATCAGCCCCAGCATTTT. It specifies CASSQDSRGSNQPQHF.

This clonotype was observed many times. The chain joins TRBV6-1 to TRBJ1-1; D may be TRBD1 (6 bases). V gave up 1 base and J gave up 5 bases, with 8 bases separating them. Germline-derived CDR1 and CDR2 are MNHNS and SASEGT. The CDR3 sequence is 13 residues long. CDR3 coding DNA: TGTGCCAGCAGTGAAGGGCAGGGGACTGAAGCTTTCTTT. As protein: CASSEGQGTEAFF.

This clonotype has at least ten counts. This chain joins TRBV28 and TRBJ2-7; 7 bases match TRBD1. Trimming took 7 bases from V and 3 from J; bases not matched to a gene: 15. The germline V gene encodes CDR1 MDHEN and CDR2 SYDVKM. The CDR3 runs 16 residues. This CDR3 reads CASITQGSGFGYEQYF. Here the CDR3 DNA reads TGTGCCAGCATCACACAGGGGTCCGGATTCGGCTACGAGCAGTACTTC.

This clonotype has ten or more counts. This rearrangement joins TRBV19 to TRBJ2-5, with 7 nucleotides matching TRBD1. CDR3 length: 14 amino acids. J lost 5 bases, V lost 3 bases, and 6 bases had no gene match. Per the germline V gene, CDR1 is LNHDA and CDR2 is SQIVND (reference sequence). The CDR3 region has the DNA TGTGCCAGTAGTATGATGGCAGGGGGTGAGACCCAGTACTTC. Translation: CASSMMAGGETQYF.